Below are 25 T cell receptor beta chains sequenced from a single sample in a study of blood T cell repertoires in COVID-19. The table came from immunoSEQ multiplex PCR; TCRdb's copy has only in-frame clones and leaves some out. The sample shows 120,000 to 150,000 clones, 80% to 85% of them seen only once. The sample comprised peripheral blood. The origin of the receptors is a human donor in a cohort sampled during active COVID-19.

The CDR3 spells CASSQDWARGNEKLFF. The CDR3 DNA follows: TGCGCCAGCAGCCAAGATTGGGCCAGGGGGAATGAAAAACTGTTTTTT. This chain connects TRBV4-1 to TRBJ1-4, with 7 bases identical to TRBD1. From germline, CDR1 is MGHRA and CDR2 YSYEKL. Germline trimming cut 0 bases from V and 5 bases from J; bases unmatched to any gene: 6. The CDR3 loop spans 16 amino acids.

V usage is TRBV28 and J usage is TRBJ2-7, with D possibly being TRBD1 (7 bases). The germline gives CDR1 MDHEN, CDR2 SYDVKM. Trimming shortened V by 10 bases and J by 4 bases, and 20 bases separated the two germline ends. The CDR3 is 14 residues long. CDR3 protein: CATRGVPGVYEQYF. The CDR3 region has the DNA TGTGCCACCAGGGGGGTTCCAGGGGTATACGAGCAGTACTTC. The full variable domain, rest sourced from reference TRBV28 and TRBJ2-7, is DVKVTQSSRYLVKRTGEKVFLECVQDMDHENMFWYRQDPGLGLRLIYFSYDVKMKEKGDIPEGYSVSREKKERFSLILESASTNQTSMYLCATRGVPGVYEQYFGPGTRLTVT.

The chain has TRBV30 and TRBJ2-5; 7 nucleotides agree with TRBD1. Germline assignment: CDR1 GTSNPN and CDR2 SVGIG (reference sequence). The CDR3 contains 13 residues. J lost 4 bases, V lost 5 bases, and 7 bases had no gene match. In DNA form, the CDR3 reads TGTGCCTGGGGAAAAGGGACAGCAGAGACCCAGTACTTC. Translated, it gives CAWGKGTAETQYF.

This rearrangement joins TRBV11-3 to TRBJ1-3; no firm D call. CDR1 and CDR2 (germline): SGHNT, YENEEA. This CDR3 is built from 15 residues. V was pared by 1 base and J by 8 bases, with 15 bases between. The CDR3 nucleotides read TGTGCCAGCAGCTTAGCCCCGGAGAGGCCCTACACCATATATTTT. Residues: CASSLAPERPYTIYF.

This chain joins TRBV19 and TRBJ1-5; 9 positions match TRBD1. The CDR3 contains 17 residues. The germline V gene has CDR1 LNHDA and CDR2 SQIVND (reference sequence). Trimming took 5 bases from V and 6 from J; bases not matched to a gene: 14. CDR3: CASSPNRGLGRGQPQHF. DNA for the CDR3: TGTGCCAGTAGTCCTAACAGGGGGCTCGGTCGAGGTCAGCCCCAGCATTTT. Looking up the rest from reference TRBV19 and TRBJ1-5 gives the full variable domain: DGGITQSPKYLFRKEGQNVTLSCEQNLNHDAMYWYRQDPGQGLRLIYYSQIVNDFQKGDIAEGYSVSREKKESFPLTVTSAQKNPTAFYLCASSPNRGLGRGQPQHFGDGTRLSIL.

The V and J genes are TRBV29-1 and TRBJ1-2; D gene uncertain. This CDR3 is built from 12 residues. V was clipped by 6 bases and J by 8 bases, with 16 bases between them. In germline, CDR1 is SQVTM, CDR2 ANQGSEA. The CDR3 nucleotides are TGCAGCGTAACATACGGGGATCTGGGCTACACCTTC. This encodes CSVTYGDLGYTF. Together with reference TRBV29-1 and TRBJ1-2, the CDR3 gives the full variable domain: SAVISQKPSRDICQRGTSLTIQCQVDSQVTMMFWYRQQPGQSLTLIATANQGSEATYESGFVIDKFPISRPNLTFSTLTVSNMSPEDSSIYLCSVTYGDLGYTFGSGTRLTVV.

Notes on this clone: The sample holds other DNA sequences that translate to the same CDR3. The V and J genes are TRBV18 and TRBJ2-1, with 12 positions matching TRBD2. V shed 0 bases and J 7 bases; nucleotides not matched to a gene: 4. Germline CDR1 KGHSH, CDR2 LQKENI. This CDR3 spans 16 amino acids. The CDR3 DNA sequence: TGTGCCAGCTCACCACCATCTAGCGGGGGGGCAAATGAGCAGTTCTTC. Residues: CASSPPSSGGANEQFF. Full variable domain (missing parts from reference TRBV18 and TRBJ2-1): NAGVMQNPRHLVRRRGQEARLRCSPMKGHSHVYWYRQLPEEGLKFMVYLQKENIIDESGMPKERFSAEFPKEGPSILRIQQVVRGDSAAYFCASSPPSSGGANEQFFGPGTRLTVL.

This chain joins TRBV3-1 (or the pseudogene TRBV3-2) and TRBJ2-3; D may be TRBD2 (5 bases). Germline V gene data show CDR1 as LGHDT and CDR2 as YNNKEL (reference sequence). Trimming removed 3 bases from V and 1 base from J, with 8 bases in between. The CDR3 is 14 residues long. This CDR3 reads CASSQASRTDTQYF. The CDR3 DNA reads as TGTGCCAGCAGCCAGGCTAGCCGCACAGATACGCAGTATTTT.

The chain recombines TRBV28 with TRBJ2-1; 8 positions match TRBD2. The V and J ends lost 6 bases and 4 bases, in that order; junction bases with no gene match: 5. The CDR3 spans 14 residues. Germline CDR1 is MDHEN and CDR2 is SYDVKM. The CDR3 protein is CASRAGGTYNEQFF. CDR3 sequence (DNA): TGTGCCAGCAGGGCGGGGGGAACTTACAATGAGCAGTTCTTC.

CDR3 DNA: TGTGCCTGGAGTGGAACTAGCACAGATACGCAGTATTTT. Protein: CAWSGTSTDTQYF. The chain recombines TRBV30 with TRBJ2-3; D unclear. The V gene's germline CDR1 is GTSNPN and CDR2 SVGIG (reference sequence). CDR3 length: 13 residues. The V end was cut by 1 base, the J end by 0 bases, with 5 bases between.

The chain recombines TRBV15 with TRBJ1-1; 7 nucleotides match TRBD1. Germline trimming cut 2 bases from V and 1 base from J; bases unmatched to any gene: 4. The V gene's germline CDR1 is LNHNV and CDR2 YYDKDF (reference sequence). The CDR3 runs 15 residues. The CDR3: CATSRPRGANTEAFF. CDR3 nucleotides: TGTGCCACCAGCAGACCCAGGGGGGCGAACACTGAAGCTTTCTTT.

This chain uses TRBV24-1 with TRBJ2-1; D may be TRBD2 (5 bases). This CDR3 has 15 amino acids. Per germline, CDR1 KGHDR and CDR2 SFDVKD. Trimming stripped 4 bases from V and 2 bases from J, with 11 bases between. The CDR3 sequence: CATSDQGLAYNEQFF. CDR3 DNA: TGTGCCACCAGTGACCAAGGACTGGCCTACAATGAGCAGTTCTTC.

The chain links TRBV6-5 to TRBJ2-7; possible D gene TRBD1, 6 bases. The V gene's germline CDR1 is MNHEY and CDR2 SVGAGI. V was pared by 0 bases and J by 5 bases, with 11 bases between. The CDR3 totals 14 residues. This CDR3 is CASSYSGRGDEQYF. The CDR3 coding sequence is TGTGCCAGCAGTTACTCAGGCAGGGGCGACGAGCAGTACTTC.

This chain joins TRBV6-2 or TRBV6-3 and TRBJ2-4; D is perhaps TRBD1 (7 bases). CDR1 and CDR2 from the germline V gene are MNHEY and SVGEGT. The CDR3 loop spans 18 amino acids. Trimming stripped 4 bases from V and 0 bases from J, with 19 bases between. The CDR3 sequence is CASSLGQGGFGAKNIQYF. CDR3 coding DNA: TGTGCCAGCAGTTTGGGGCAGGGGGGATTTGGAGCCAAAAACATTCAGTACTTC.

The V call is TRBV5-1, the J call TRBJ2-5, with a possible D match to TRBD1 (6 bases). Germline CDR1 and CDR2: SGHRS and YFSETQ. The CDR3 has 14 amino acids. V dropped 3 bases and J dropped 5 bases, with 14 bases sitting between them. CDR3 in amino acids: CASSSQGLGETQYF. CDR3 coding DNA: TGCGCCAGCAGCTCACAGGGCCTCGGGGAGACCCAGTACTTC.

This chain joins TRBV6-5 and TRBJ1-1; D gene unclear. The CDR3 is made up of 13 amino acids. V lost 6 bases, J lost 0 bases, and 8 bases lay in between. In germline, CDR1 is MNHEY, CDR2 SVGAGI. The CDR3 region has the DNA TGTGCCAGCAGCCGCAACATGAACACTGAAGCTTTCTTT. Its protein is CASSRNMNTEAFF.

The sample holds one count of this clone. The rearrangement uses TRBV28 and TRBJ1-2, with D tentatively TRBD1 (5 bases). The length of the CDR3 is 12 residues. Germline assignment: CDR1 MDHEN and CDR2 SYDVKM. The germline V and J ends were trimmed by 4 bases and 7 bases, with 10 bases remaining between them. CDR3 DNA: TGTGCCAGCAGTTGGACAACGGGTGGCTACACCTTC. Its translation: CASSWTTGGYTF.

The J gene is TRBJ1-1, the V gene TRBV28; no firm D call. This CDR3 is 15 amino acids long. Germline V lookup: CDR1 MDHEN, CDR2 SYDVKM. V was shortened by 6 bases and J by 1 base, with 15 bases between the two germline ends. The CDR3 reads CASRRGRFPNTEAFF. In nucleotides, the CDR3 is TGTGCCAGCAGAAGAGGCCGGTTCCCGAACACTGAAGCTTTCTTT.

This sequence joins TRBV27 and TRBJ2-1; 9 bases line up with TRBD2. Trimming removed 5 bases from V and 7 bases from J; junction bases left unmatched: 9. Germline V CDR1 and CDR2: MNHEY, SMNVEV (reference sequence). The CDR3 length is 15 residues. CDR3 protein: CASSPGLAFMNEQFF. The CDR3 region has the DNA TGTGCCAGCAGTCCCGGACTAGCGTTTATGAATGAGCAGTTCTTC.

The genes are TRBV18 and TRBJ2-1; TRBD1 matches at 11 bases. V lost 3 bases and J lost 5; bases outside the gene matches: 3. The germline V gene encodes CDR1 KGHSH and CDR2 LQKENI. This CDR3 contains 15 residues. CDR3 DNA: TGTGCCAGCTCACCGGACAGGGGGCTGCACAATGAGCAGTTCTTC. It codes for CASSPDRGLHNEQFF.

This rearrangement joins TRBV2 to TRBJ2-7, with TRBD1 matching over 8 bases. Germline values: CDR1 SNHLY, CDR2 FYNNEI. The CDR3 length is 14 residues. V lost 3 bases and J lost 5; bases outside the gene matches: 6. The CDR3: CASSDRTGSNEQYF. Here the CDR3 DNA reads TGTGCCAGCAGTGATAGGACAGGGAGCAACGAGCAGTACTTC.

This rearrangement joins TRBV4-3 to TRBJ2-7; no definite D call. Germline V lookup: CDR1 LGHNA, CDR2 YSLEER. CDR3 length: 15 residues. The V end lost 4 bases, the J end lost 2 bases, and 15 bases lay between the germline ends. This CDR3 is CASSRSRAGTYEQYF. The CDR3 DNA reads TGCGCCAGCAGCCGTTCTCGAGCCGGTACCTACGAGCAGTACTTC.

This chain links TRBV28 with TRBJ1-3, with D perhaps matching TRBD1 (5 bases). Germline V CDR1 and CDR2: MDHEN, SYDVKM. This CDR3 has 15 amino acids. The V gene lost 2 bases and the J gene lost 2 bases, with 10 bases spanning the gap. This CDR3 is CASSLQVTAGNTIYF. CDR3 nucleotide sequence: TGTGCCAGCAGTTTACAGGTGACAGCTGGAAACACCATATATTTT.

The V gene is TRBV10-3, the J gene TRBJ1-6; possible D gene TRBD1, 6 bases. Germline V gives CDR1 ENHRY, CDR2 SYGVKD. V lost 6 bases, J lost 1 base, and 10 bases lay in between. The CDR3 covers 15 residues. The CDR3 loop is CAISRGGSYNSPLHF. Written as DNA, the CDR3 is TGTGCCATCAGCAGGGGAGGGTCCTATAATTCACCCCTCCACTTT.

The chain couples TRBV4-1 to TRBJ2-7; 9 bases match TRBD1. CDR1 is MGHRA and CDR2 is YSYEKL in the germline V gene. Unmatched junction bases numbered 6, after V lost 2 bases and J lost 4 bases. The CDR3 runs to 15 residues. The CDR3 loop is CASSQIQGAVYEQYF. The DNA of the CDR3 is TGCGCCAGCAGCCAAATACAGGGGGCGGTGTACGAGCAGTACTTC.